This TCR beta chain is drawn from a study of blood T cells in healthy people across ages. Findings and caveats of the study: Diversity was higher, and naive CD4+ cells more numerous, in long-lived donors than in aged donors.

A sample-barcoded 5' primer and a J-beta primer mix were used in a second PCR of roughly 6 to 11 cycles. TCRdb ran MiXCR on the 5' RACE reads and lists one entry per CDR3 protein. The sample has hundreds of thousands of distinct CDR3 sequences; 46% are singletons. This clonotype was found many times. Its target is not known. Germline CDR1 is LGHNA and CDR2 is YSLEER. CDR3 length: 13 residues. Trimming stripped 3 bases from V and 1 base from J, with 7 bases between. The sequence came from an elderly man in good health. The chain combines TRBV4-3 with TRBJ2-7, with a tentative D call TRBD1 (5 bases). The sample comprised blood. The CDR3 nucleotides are TGCGCCAGCAGCCAGACAGTTTCCTACGAGCAGTACTTC. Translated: CASSQTVSYEQYF.